The clone carrying this TCR beta chain was recorded at least ten times. This entry is derived from a study of regulatory T cells in long-lasting Graves disease. Germline V gene lookup returns CDR1 SGHAT and CDR2 FQNNGV. The CDR3 spans 17 residues. Between the trimmed V and J ends, which lost 1 base and 0 bases, there was a span of 13 bases. Relying on iRepertoire HTBI primers and Arm-PCR of CDR3 regions, the team built TCR beta libraries. TCRdb passed the multiplex PCR reads through MiXCR, listing each CDR3 protein once. The table includes 400,000 or so distinct CDR3 sequences, less than 25% detected once. Regarding time point: persistent/refractory GD, antithyroid drugs over 5 years with positive TRAb. RNA from PBMCs was the source of the TCR library. Patients came through an endocrinology department, and that department was in Xi'an, China. Staff took about 9 milliliters of peripheral blood and put it into EDTA tubes.

The gene calls are TRBV11-2 and TRBJ2-1; possibly TRBD2 for D (6 bases). The sequence derives from a female donor with Graves disease. Source: peripheral blood mononuclear cells (PBMCs), taken when the disease was refractory, from a patient treated with antithyroid drugs. The CDR3 protein is CASSLAARGHSYNEQFF. In DNA, the CDR3 is TGTGCCAGCAGCTTAGCCGCGCGGGGCCACTCCTACAATGAGCAGTTCTTC.